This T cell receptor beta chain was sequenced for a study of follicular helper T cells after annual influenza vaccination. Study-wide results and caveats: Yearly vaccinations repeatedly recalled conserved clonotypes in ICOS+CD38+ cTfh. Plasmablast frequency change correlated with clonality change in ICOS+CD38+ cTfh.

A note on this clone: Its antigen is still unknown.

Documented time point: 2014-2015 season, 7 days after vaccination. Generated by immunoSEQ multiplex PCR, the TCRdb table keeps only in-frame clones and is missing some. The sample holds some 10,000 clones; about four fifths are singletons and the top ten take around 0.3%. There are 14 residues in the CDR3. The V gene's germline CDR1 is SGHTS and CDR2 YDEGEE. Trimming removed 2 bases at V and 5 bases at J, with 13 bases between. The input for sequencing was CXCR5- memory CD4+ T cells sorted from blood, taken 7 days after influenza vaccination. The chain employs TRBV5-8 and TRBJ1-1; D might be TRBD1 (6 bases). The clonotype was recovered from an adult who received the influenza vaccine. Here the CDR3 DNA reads TGTGCCAGCAGCTTAACAGGGCTCTTGACTGAAGCTTTCTTT. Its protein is CASSLTGLLTEAFF. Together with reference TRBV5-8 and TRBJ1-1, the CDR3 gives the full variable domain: EAGVTQSPTHLIKTRGQQATLRCSPISGHTSVYWYQQALGLGLQFLLWYDEGEERNRGNFPPRFSGRQFPNYSSELNVNALELEDSALYLCASSLTGLLTEAFFGQGTRLTVV.